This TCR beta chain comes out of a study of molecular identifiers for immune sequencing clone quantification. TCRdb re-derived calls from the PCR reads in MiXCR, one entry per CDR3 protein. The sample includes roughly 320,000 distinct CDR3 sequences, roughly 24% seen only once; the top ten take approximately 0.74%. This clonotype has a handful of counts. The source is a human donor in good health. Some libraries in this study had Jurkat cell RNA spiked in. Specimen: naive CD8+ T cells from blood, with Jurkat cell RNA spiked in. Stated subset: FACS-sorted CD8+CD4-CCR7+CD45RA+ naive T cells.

The CDR3 spells CAWSVGGNQPQHF. In nucleotides, the CDR3 is TGTGCCTGGAGTGTAGGGGGGAATCAGCCCCAGCATTTT. The chain couples TRBV30 to TRBJ1-5; D is perhaps TRBD1 (6 bases). The germline V gene has CDR1 GTSNPN and CDR2 SVGIG (reference sequence). Trimming cost V 0 bases and J 4 bases, with 7 bases left between them. This CDR3 is 13 amino acids long.